This TCR beta chain was recovered during a study of T-cell reconstitution after alpha-beta-depleted transplantation in children. Concerning this clonotype: Its antigen is not known.

General observations from the study: Alpha-beta T cells present about two months after transplant were reported to originate from several hundred expanded graft clones.

Trimming removed 6 bases from V and 6 bases from J, with 24 bases in between. The V gene's germline CDR1 is LGHDT and CDR2 YNNKEL (reference sequence). The CDR3 consists of 17 residues. Preparation of the TCRbeta library was carried out with unique molecular identifiers. TCRdb processed the PCR reads anew with MiXCR; each CDR3 protein has one entry. The sample contains about 900,000 distinct CDR3 sequences, 25% to 35% of which appear only once. The material sequenced was PBMCs, mostly from graft donor cells, taken 360 days after TCRalphabeta/CD19-depleted stem cell transplant. The TCR comes from a boy under three years old who had a stem cell transplant for SCID, so the T cells may come from the graft donor. The chain is built from TRBV3-1 and TRBJ2-1; D unresolved. The CDR3 protein is CASSANPFVDPINEQFF. The CDR3 DNA is TGTGCCAGCAGTGCCAACCCTTTTGTGGACCCCATCAATGAGCAGTTCTTC.